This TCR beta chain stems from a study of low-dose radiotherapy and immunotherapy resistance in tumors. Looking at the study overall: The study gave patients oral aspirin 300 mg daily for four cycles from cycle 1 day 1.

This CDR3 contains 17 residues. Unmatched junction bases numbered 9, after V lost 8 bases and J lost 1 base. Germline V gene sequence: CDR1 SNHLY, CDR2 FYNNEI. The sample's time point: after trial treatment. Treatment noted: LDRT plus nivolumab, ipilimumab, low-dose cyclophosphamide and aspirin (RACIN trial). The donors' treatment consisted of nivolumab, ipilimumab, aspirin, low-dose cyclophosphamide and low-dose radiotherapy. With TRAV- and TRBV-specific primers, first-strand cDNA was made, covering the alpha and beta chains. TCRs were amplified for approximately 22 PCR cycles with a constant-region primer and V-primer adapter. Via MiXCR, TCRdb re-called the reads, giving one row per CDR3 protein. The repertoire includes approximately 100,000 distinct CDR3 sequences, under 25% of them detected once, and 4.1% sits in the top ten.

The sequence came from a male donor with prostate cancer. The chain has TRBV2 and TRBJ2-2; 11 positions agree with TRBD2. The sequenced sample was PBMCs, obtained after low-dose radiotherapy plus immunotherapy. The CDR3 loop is CASAGPLAGGNTGELFF. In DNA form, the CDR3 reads TGTGCCAGCGCCGGGCCTCTAGCGGGAGGGAACACCGGGGAGCTGTTTTTT.